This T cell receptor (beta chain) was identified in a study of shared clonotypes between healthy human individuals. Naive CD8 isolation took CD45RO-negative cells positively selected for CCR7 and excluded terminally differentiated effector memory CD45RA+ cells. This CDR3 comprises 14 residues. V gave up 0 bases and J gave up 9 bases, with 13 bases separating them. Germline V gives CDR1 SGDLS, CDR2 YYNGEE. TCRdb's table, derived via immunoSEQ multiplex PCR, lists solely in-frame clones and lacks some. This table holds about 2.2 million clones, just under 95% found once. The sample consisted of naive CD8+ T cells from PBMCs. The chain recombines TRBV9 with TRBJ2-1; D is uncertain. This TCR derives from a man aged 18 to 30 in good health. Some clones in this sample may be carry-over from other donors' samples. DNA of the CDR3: TGTGCCAGCAGCGTAGCTGGCCCTAGTGCTGAGCAGTTCTTC. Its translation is CASSVAGPSAEQFF.